This T cell receptor (beta chain) derives from a study of blood T cell repertoires in COVID-19 (TCRdb year 2020). Context from the whole study: Samples covering the acute and convalescent phases of COVID-19 were provided by collaborators in the United States, Italy and Spain. Where available, HLA class I and class II types were obtained from metadata supplied by the sample provider rather than from assay-based typing. The material from the prospective study consisted of cDNA or gDNA derived from T cells, B-cell-depleted T cells, or PBMCs. Samples came from the ongoing ImmuneRACE study (first 160 participants) plus 1,254 subjects from 6 global collaborators. The sample metadata nearly always contained a de-identified subject ID, COVID-19 status, age in years and sex. The dataset comprised deeply sampled blood TCRbeta repertoires from subjects exposed to, actively infected with, or recovered from COVID-19. The repertoires were made available in a free public database intended to serve as a resource for research on the immune response to SARS-CoV-2.

Of note for this clone: There is no known antigen for this receptor. The sample holds no much larger clone one base away, and base qualities are not on file.

Trimming removed 1 base from V and 6 bases from J; the gene matches leave 3 bases unexplained. The germline V gene (reference sequence) specifies LNHDA as CDR1 and SQIVND as CDR2. The CDR3 holds 13 amino acids from the cysteine to the phenylalanine. The CDR3 DNA has 39 bases and is translated from base 1. Collaborating institutions collected whole blood in K2EDTA tubes following their own protocols. For TCRbeta analysis, collaborator samples were shipped as frozen whole blood, as isolated PBMCs, or as DNA extracted from either sample type. The immunoSEQ Assay, a bias-controlled multiplex PCR, was used to amplify TCRbeta CDR3 regions from genomic DNA. The published analysis was carried out like this. Within the assay, amplification of reference gene primers was used to estimate how many nucleated cells each sample contained. Sequence reads were collapsed and filtered to measure the absolute abundance of every unique TCRbeta CDR3 rearrangement. For each sample, productive Simpson clonality was calculated as the square root of Simpson's diversity index across productive rearrangements. Not all clones reach the TCRdb copy of this immuneACCESS table, which keeps in-frame sequences only. Checked studies attribute under half of the gap to unresolved V genes and leave the rest unexplained. V, J and clone size reflect that table, while D and trimming were determined from the DNA. Here the sample has about 98,000 clones; 81% occur a single time. The ten largest clones add up to around a tenth of the sample.

Here is what the overall study found, with its caveats: Clinical and demographic metadata were provided uncurated, with the amount varying by source and participant.

The sequencing input was peripheral blood. This receptor was taken from a woman aged 80 or over with acute or convalescent COVID-19. The sequence is built from TRBV19 and TRBJ2-7; TRBD1 lines up with 7 middle nucleotides. Here is the DNA: TGTGCCAGTAGTATAGTCAGGGGGTTCGAGCAGTACTTC. The resulting protein is CASSIVRGFEQYF.